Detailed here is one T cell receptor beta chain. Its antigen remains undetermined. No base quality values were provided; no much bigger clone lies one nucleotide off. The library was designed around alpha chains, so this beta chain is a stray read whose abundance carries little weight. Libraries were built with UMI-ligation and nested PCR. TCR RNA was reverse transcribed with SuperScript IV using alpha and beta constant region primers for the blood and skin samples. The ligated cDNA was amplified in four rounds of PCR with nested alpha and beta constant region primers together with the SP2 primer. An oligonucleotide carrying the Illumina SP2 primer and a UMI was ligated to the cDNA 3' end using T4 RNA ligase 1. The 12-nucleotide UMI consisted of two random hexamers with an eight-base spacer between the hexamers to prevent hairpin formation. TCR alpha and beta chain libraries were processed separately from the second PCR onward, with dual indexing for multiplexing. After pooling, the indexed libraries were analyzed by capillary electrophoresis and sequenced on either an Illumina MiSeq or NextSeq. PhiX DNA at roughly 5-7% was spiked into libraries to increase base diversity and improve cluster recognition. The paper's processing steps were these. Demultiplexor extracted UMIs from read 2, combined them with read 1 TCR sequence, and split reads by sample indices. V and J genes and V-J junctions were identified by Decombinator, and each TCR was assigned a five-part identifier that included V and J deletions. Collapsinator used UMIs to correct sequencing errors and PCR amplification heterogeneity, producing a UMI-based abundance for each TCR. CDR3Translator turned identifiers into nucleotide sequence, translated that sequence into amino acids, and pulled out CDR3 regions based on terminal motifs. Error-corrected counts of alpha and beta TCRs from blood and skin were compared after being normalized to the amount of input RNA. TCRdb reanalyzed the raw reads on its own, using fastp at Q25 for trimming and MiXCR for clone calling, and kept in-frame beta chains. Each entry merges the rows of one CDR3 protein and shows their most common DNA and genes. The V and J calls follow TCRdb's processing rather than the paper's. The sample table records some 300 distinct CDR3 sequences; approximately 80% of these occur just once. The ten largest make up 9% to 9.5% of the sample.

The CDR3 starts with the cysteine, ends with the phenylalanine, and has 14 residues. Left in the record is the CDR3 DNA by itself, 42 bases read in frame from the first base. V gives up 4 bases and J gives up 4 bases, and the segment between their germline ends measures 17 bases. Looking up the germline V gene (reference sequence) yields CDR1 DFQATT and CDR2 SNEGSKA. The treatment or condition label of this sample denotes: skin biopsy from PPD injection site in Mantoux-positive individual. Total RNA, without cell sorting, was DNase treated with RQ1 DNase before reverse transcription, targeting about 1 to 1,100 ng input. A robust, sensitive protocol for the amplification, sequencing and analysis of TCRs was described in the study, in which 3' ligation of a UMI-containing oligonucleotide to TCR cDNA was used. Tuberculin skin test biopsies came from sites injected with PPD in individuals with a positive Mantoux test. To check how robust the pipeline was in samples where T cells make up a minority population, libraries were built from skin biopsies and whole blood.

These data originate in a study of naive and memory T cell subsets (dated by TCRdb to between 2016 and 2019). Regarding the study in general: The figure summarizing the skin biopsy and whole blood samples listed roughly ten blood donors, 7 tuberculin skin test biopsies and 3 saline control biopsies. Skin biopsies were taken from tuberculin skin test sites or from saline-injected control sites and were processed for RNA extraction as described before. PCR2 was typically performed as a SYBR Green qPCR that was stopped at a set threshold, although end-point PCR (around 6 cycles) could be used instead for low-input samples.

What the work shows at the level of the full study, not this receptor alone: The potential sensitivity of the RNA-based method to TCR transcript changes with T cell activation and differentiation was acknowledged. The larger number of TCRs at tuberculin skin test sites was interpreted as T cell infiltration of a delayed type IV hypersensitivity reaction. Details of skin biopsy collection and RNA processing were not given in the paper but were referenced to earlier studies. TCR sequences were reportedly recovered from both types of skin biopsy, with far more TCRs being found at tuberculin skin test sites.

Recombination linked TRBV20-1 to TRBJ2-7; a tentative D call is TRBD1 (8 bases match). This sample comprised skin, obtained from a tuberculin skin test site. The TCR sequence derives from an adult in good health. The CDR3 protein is CSATFDRGGYEQYF. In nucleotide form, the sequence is TGCAGTGCTACCTTCGACAGGGGAGGGTACGAGCAGTACTTC.